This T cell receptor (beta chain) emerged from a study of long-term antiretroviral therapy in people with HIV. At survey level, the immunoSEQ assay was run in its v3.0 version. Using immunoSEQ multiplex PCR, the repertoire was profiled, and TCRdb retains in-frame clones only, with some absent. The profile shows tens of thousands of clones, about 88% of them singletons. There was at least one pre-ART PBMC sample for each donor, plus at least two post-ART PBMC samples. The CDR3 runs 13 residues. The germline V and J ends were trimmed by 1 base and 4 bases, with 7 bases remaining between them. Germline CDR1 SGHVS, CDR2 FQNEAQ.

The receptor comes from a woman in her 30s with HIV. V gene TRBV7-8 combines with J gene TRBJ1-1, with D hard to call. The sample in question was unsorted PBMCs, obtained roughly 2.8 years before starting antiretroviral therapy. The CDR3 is CASSLDRPTEAFF. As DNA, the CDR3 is TGTGCCAGCAGCTTAGACAGACCCACTGAAGCTTTCTTT.